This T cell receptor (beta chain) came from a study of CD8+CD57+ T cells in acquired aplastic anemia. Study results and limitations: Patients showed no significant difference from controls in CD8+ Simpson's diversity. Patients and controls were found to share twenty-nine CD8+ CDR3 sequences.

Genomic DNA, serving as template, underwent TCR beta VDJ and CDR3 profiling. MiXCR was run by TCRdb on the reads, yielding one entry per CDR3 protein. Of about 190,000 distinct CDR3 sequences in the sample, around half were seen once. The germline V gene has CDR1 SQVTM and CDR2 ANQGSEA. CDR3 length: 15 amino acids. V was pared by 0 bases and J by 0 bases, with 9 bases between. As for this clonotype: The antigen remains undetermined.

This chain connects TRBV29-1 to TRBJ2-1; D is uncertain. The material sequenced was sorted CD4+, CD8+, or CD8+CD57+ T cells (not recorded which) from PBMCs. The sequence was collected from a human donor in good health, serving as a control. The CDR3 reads CSVEERSSSYNEQFF. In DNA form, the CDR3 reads TGCAGCGTTGAAGAGCGATCAAGCTCCTACAATGAGCAGTTCTTC.